This T cell receptor (beta chain) originates from a study of tumor T cells in aggressive B-cell lymphoma. V shed 5 bases, J shed 5 bases, and the junction held 7 bases outside the gene matches. The length of the CDR3 is 15 residues. Germline CDR1 is MNHEY and CDR2 is SMNVEV (reference sequence). Generated by immunoSEQ multiplex PCR, the TCRdb table keeps only in-frame clones and is missing some. The sample gives about 4,000 clones, 80% to 90% of which show up once; 3% to 4% is in the top ten. The receptor comes from an adult with diffuse large B cell lymphoma. The chain links TRBV27 to TRBJ2-1; 9 bases align to TRBD1. The material sequenced was tumor tissue. This chain's CDR3 is CASSKNRGQDNEQFF. For the CDR3, the DNA is TGTGCCAGCAGTAAAAACAGGGGGCAGGACAATGAGCAGTTCTTC.